The 28 T cell receptor beta chains below were found in one sample sequenced in a study of control samples from healthy donors and cancer patients (dated by TCRdb to the early 2020s). The protocol used for the library was the immunoSEQ multiplex PCR assay. TCRdb stores this immuneACCESS table with in-frame sequences only. Part of the clones is absent; in the studies checked, under half of the shortfall reflects unresolved V genes, and no reason is known for the rest. This sample gives approximately 53,000 clones in total; around 93% of them show up just once. The biggest ten clones account for about 0.99% of the sample. The sequencing input was PBMCs. The receptors stem from a man between 25 and 39 years old with colorectal cancer.

J is TRBJ1-3 and V is TRBV2; D is unresolved. The CDR3 contains 16 residues. The V end was cut by 7 bases, the J end by 2 bases, with 18 bases between. Germline CDR1 and CDR2: SNHLY and FYNNEI. For the CDR3, the DNA is TGTGCCAGCATCTTCGAAACAAGGGTGACTGGAAACACCATATATTTT. It is translated as CASIFETRVTGNTIYF.

The J gene is TRBJ1-3, the V gene TRBV4-2; D is uncertain. Looked up from germline, CDR1 is LGHNA and CDR2 is YNFKEQ. V dropped 0 bases and J dropped 3 bases, with 12 bases sitting between them. The CDR3 covers 16 residues. Written as DNA, the CDR3 is TGTGCCAGCAGCCAAGAATCCGGGTGGGGTGGAAACACCATATATTTT. It encodes CASSQESGWGGNTIYF.

This sequence joins TRBV6-5 and TRBJ1-1; possibly TRBD1 for D (5 bases). The CDR3 totals 15 residues. CDR1 is MNHEY and CDR2 is SVGAGI in the germline V gene. Trimming removed 7 bases from V and 1 base from J, with 16 bases in between. The CDR3 coding sequence is TGTGCCAGCAAACCCGCGGGGGGGAAGAACACTGAAGCTTTCTTT. The encoded protein is CASKPAGGKNTEAFF.

The chain recombines TRBV19 with TRBJ2-7; no clear D gene. Looked up from germline, CDR1 is LNHDA and CDR2 is SQIVND (reference sequence). V was trimmed by 4 bases and J by 0 bases, leaving 16 bases between them. The CDR3 sequence is 16 residues long. As DNA, the CDR3 is TGTGCCAGTAGTAGTAGAAGTGGGTCCGGCTCCTACGAGCAGTACTTC. This sequence encodes CASSSRSGSGSYEQYF.

This rearrangement joins TRBV7-9 to TRBJ1-2; 10 bases align to TRBD1. After removal of 5 bases from V and 6 bases from J, the junction contained 6 bases not matched to a gene. The CDR3 has 14 residues. CDR1 and CDR2 (germline): SEHNR, FQNEAQ (reference sequence). The CDR3 region has the DNA TGTGCCAGCAGCCCTAGACAGGGGGCAGATGGCTACACCTTC. It codes for CASSPRQGADGYTF.

The DNA for the CDR3 is TGTGCCAGCAGTGAAGATTTGTCAGGGAGATTCGATGAGCAGTTCTTC. Amino acid sequence: CASSEDLSGRFDEQFF. This sequence joins TRBV25-1 and TRBJ2-1; D possibly uses TRBD1 or TRBD2 (5 bases each). Trimming removed 2 bases at V and 8 bases at J, with 19 bases between. The CDR3 has 16 residues. Germline V gene sequence: CDR1 MGHDK, CDR2 SYGVNS.

The J gene is TRBJ2-2, the V gene TRBV5-4; 12 bases align to TRBD2. Trimming removed 3 bases from V and 5 bases from J; junction bases left unmatched: 8. The CDR3 spans 17 residues. Germline CDR1 reads SGHNT; CDR2 reads YYREEE (reference sequence). The CDR3 here is CASSSPTSGGGTGELFF. The DNA for the CDR3 is TGTGCCAGCAGCTCCCCGACTAGCGGGGGAGGTACCGGGGAGCTGTTTTTT.

This chain connects TRBV6-2 or TRBV6-3 to TRBJ2-7, with TRBD2 identical over 8 bases. The length of the CDR3 is 15 residues. V shed 0 bases and J 6 bases; nucleotides not matched to a gene: 7. CDR1 is MNHEY, CDR2 SVGEGT, per germline. In nucleotides, the CDR3 is TGTGCCAGCAGTTACTCGACGACTAGCGAGGGCGAGCAGTACTTC. It yields the protein CASSYSTTSEGEQYF.

The chain joins TRBV19 to TRBJ2-1; possibly TRBD2 for D (5 bases). The ends were cut back, 3 bases at V and 6 bases at J, with 21 bases in the middle. This CDR3 has 17 amino acids. Germline V gives CDR1 LNHDA, CDR2 SQIVND (reference sequence). CDR3 residues: CASSIGREMGLGNEQFF. Here the CDR3 DNA reads TGTGCCAGTAGTATTGGTCGGGAAATGGGGTTGGGCAATGAGCAGTTCTTC.

This clone was counted a single time. The chain has TRBV6-2 or TRBV6-3 and TRBJ1-2; TRBD1 agrees at 7 bases. Germline assignment: CDR1 MNHEY and CDR2 SVGEGT. CDR3 length: 14 amino acids. Germline trimming cut 0 bases from V and 6 bases from J; bases unmatched to any gene: 4. CDR3 in amino acids: CASSYSRGLDGYTF. CDR3 in DNA: TGTGCCAGCAGTTACTCGAGGGGGCTTGATGGCTACACCTTC.

V and J are TRBV19 and TRBJ2-1, with 11 bases identical to TRBD2. CDR3 length: 15 residues. CDR1 and CDR2 from the germline V gene are LNHDA and SQIVND (reference sequence). V shed 5 bases, J shed 7 bases, and the junction held 7 bases outside the gene matches. Here the CDR3 DNA reads TGTGCCAGTAGTTCCCCGACTAGCGGGGTAAATGAGCAGTTCTTC. It translates to CASSSPTSGVNEQFF.

The chain links TRBV6-2 or TRBV6-3 to TRBJ2-7, with no clear D. V was shortened by 5 bases and J by 1 base, with 3 bases between the two germline ends. The CDR3 runs 11 residues. Germline CDR1 and CDR2: MNHEY and SVGEGT. CDR3 sequence reads: CASSNSYEQYF. Written as DNA, the CDR3 is TGTGCCAGCAGTAATTCCTACGAGCAGTACTTC.

The rearrangement uses TRBV19 and TRBJ2-2; D might be TRBD1 or TRBD2, each matching 5 bases. The V gene's germline CDR1 is LNHDA and CDR2 SQIVND (reference sequence). The CDR3 contains 15 residues. The germline V and J ends were trimmed by 4 bases and 4 bases, with 13 bases remaining between them. The CDR3 region is CASSTGTVGTGELFF. CDR3 DNA: TGTGCCAGTAGTACCGGGACCGTGGGCACCGGGGAGCTGTTTTTT.

The chain uses TRBV5-5 and TRBJ1-2, with 12 bases matching TRBD1. Germline values: CDR1 SGHKS, CDR2 YYEKEE (reference sequence). J gave up 8 bases and V 5 bases, and 10 bases lay outside the gene matches. The CDR3 is made up of 15 amino acids. The CDR3 loop reads CASSYQAGTGGGYTF. The DNA of the CDR3 is TGTGCCAGCAGTTACCAAGCCGGGACAGGGGGCGGCTACACCTTC.

The V and J genes are TRBV30 and TRBJ1-5, with 8 bases aligning to TRBD1. V lost 3 bases and J lost 7; bases outside the gene matches: 5. The CDR3 has 13 amino acids. Germline V gene sequence: CDR1 GTSNPN, CDR2 SVGIG (reference sequence). The CDR3 loop is CAWSQGASQPQHF. CDR3 DNA: TGTGCCTGGAGCCAGGGGGCCAGCCAGCCCCAGCATTTT.

V and J are TRBV6-2 or TRBV6-3 and TRBJ2-3; 10 bases fit TRBD1. The CDR3 totals 16 residues. Losses at the gene ends were 2 bases for V and 4 bases for J; bases not matched to a gene: 6. Germline CDR1 is MNHEY and CDR2 is SVGEGT. In nucleotides, the CDR3 is TGTGCCAGCAGTTACCCCCGTGGACAGGGGGCAGATACGCAGTATTTT. It specifies CASSYPRGQGADTQYF.

The chain couples TRBV6-5 to TRBJ2-7, with D unclear. This CDR3 comprises 13 residues. Trimming removed 8 bases at V and 0 bases at J, with 11 bases between. CDR1 and CDR2 (germline): MNHEY, SVGAGI. CDR3 nucleotide sequence: TGTGCCAGCGAATCAGAAGTCTCCTACGAGCAGTACTTC. It specifies CASESEVSYEQYF.

This clone was found a few times. The chain carries TRBV4-3 and TRBJ1-3, with 10 bases matching TRBD1. Losses at the gene ends were 3 bases for V and 4 bases for J; bases not matched to a gene: 6. The CDR3 contains 16 residues. Germline assignment: CDR1 LGHNA and CDR2 YSLEER. The CDR3 region has the DNA TGCGCCAGCAGCCAGGCGACAGGGGGCGGAGGAAACACCATATATTTT. Translated, it gives CASSQATGGGGNTIYF.

The chain couples TRBV5-4 to TRBJ2-2; D uncertain. This CDR3 has 12 residues. Trimming took 2 bases from V and 5 from J, leaving 4 bases between them. Germline V CDR1 and CDR2: SGHNT, YYREEE (reference sequence). The CDR3 region is CASSFGTGELFF. The CDR3 region has the DNA TGTGCCAGCAGCTTTGGAACCGGGGAGCTGTTTTTT.

This chain links TRBV19 with TRBJ1-1; the match to TRBD1 covers 7 bases. The CDR3 covers 14 residues. In germline, CDR1 is LNHDA, CDR2 SQIVND (reference sequence). V was pared by 3 bases and J by 5 bases, with 6 bases of the junction left unmatched. CDR3: CASSILGTVTEAFF. DNA of the CDR3: TGTGCCAGTAGTATTTTAGGGACAGTGACTGAAGCTTTCTTT.

The chain links TRBV6-2 or TRBV6-3 to TRBJ1-5; D unclear. There are 12 residues in the CDR3. In germline, CDR1 is MNHEY, CDR2 SVGEGT. The V and J ends lost 4 bases and 7 bases respectively, with 8 bases between them. DNA for the CDR3: TGTGCCAGCAGTTCCCACACCCAGCCCCAGCATTTT. This sequence encodes CASSSHTQPQHF.

The rearrangement links TRBV30 to TRBJ1-5; 9 nucleotides match TRBD1. The germline V gene encodes CDR1 GTSNPN and CDR2 SVGIG (reference sequence). CDR3 length: 16 residues. With 3 bases clipped from V and 4 bases from J, the junction kept 10 bases outside the gene matches. CDR3 sequence: CAWSMRDRVGNQPQHF. CDR3 coding DNA: TGTGCCTGGAGCATGAGGGACAGGGTGGGAAATCAGCCCCAGCATTTT. The variable domain in full, with the rest retrieved from reference TRBV30 and TRBJ1-5, is SQTIHQWPATLVQPVGSPLSLECTVEGTSNPNLYWYRQAAGRGLQLLFYSVGIGQISSEVPQNLSASRPQDRQFILSSKKLLLSDSGFYLCAWSMRDRVGNQPQHFGDGTRLSIL.

The chain recombines TRBV15 with TRBJ1-3; no clear D. Trimming took off 3 bases at V and 0 bases at J, with 6 bases between the two ends. CDR3 length equals 14 residues. Germline V gene sequence: CDR1 LNHNV, CDR2 YYDKDF (reference sequence). The CDR3 DNA reads TGTGCCACCAGCAGGTCCATCTCTGGAAACACCATATATTTT. Protein product: CATSRSISGNTIYF.

This clone was detected only once. This sequence joins TRBV2 and TRBJ2-2; D is possibly TRBD1 (6 bases). The germline V gene encodes CDR1 SNHLY and CDR2 FYNNEI. The CDR3 contains 15 residues. Between the trimmed V and J ends, which lost 6 bases and 0 bases, there was a span of 11 bases. The CDR3 protein is CASRRTAANTGELFF. CDR3 DNA sequence: TGTGCCAGCAGGCGGACAGCCGCGAACACCGGGGAGCTGTTTTTT.

The chain couples TRBV6-5 to TRBJ1-4, with 7 bases identical to TRBD1. The CDR3 contains 12 residues. Germline CDR1 reads MNHEY; CDR2 reads SVGAGI. The ends lost 6 bases at V and 11 bases at J; junction bases unmatched: 6. CDR3 loop: CASRGDRAKLFF. Here the CDR3 DNA reads TGTGCCAGCAGGGGAGACAGGGCGAAACTGTTTTTT.

The chain combines TRBV6-5 with TRBJ1-6, with D maybe TRBD1 (6 bases). Trimming stripped 0 bases from V and 7 bases from J, with 10 bases between. CDR1 MNHEY and CDR2 SVGAGI come from the germline V gene. This CDR3 region has 15 residues. For the CDR3, the DNA is TGTGCCAGCAGTTACTCGGCAGGGGACAATTCACCCCTCCACTTT. Its translation: CASSYSAGDNSPLHF.

The CDR3 reads CASSDQGYNSPLHF. For the CDR3, the DNA is TGTGCCAGCAGCGACCAGGGTTATAATTCACCCCTCCACTTT. This chain uses TRBV9 with TRBJ1-6; D is perhaps TRBD1 (5 bases). Between the trimmed V and J ends, which lost 3 bases and 4 bases, there was a span of 8 bases. Germline assignment: CDR1 SGDLS and CDR2 YYNGEE. This CDR3 region has 14 residues.

The chain carries TRBV5-1 and TRBJ1-2, with D perhaps TRBD1 (5 bases). CDR3 length: 12 residues. The germline gives CDR1 SGHRS, CDR2 YFSETQ. V lost 7 bases, J lost 7 bases, and 14 bases lay in between. DNA for the CDR3: TGCGCCAGCCGATGGGGGGATGGTGGCTACACCTTC. This sequence encodes CASRWGDGGYTF.